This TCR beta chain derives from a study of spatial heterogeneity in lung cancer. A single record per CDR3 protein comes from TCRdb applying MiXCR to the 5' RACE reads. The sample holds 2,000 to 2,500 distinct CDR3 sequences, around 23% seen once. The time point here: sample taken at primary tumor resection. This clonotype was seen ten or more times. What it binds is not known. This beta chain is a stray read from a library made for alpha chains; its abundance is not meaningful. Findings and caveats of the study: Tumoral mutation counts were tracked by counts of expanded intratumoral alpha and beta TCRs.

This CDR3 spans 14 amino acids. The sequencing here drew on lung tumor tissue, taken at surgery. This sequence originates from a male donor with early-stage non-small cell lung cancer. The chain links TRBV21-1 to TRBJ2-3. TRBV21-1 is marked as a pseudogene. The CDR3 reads CASSVGRWTDTQYF. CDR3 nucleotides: TGTGCCAGCAGCGTGGGCAGGTGGACAGATACGCAGTATTTT.